This entry describes one T cell receptor (beta chain). Its antigen is unidentified. At cycle 4 day 1, cycle 7 day 1, and baseline, blood was sampled. This sample is part of a study of OX40 agonist ivuxolimab in advanced cancers. Study overall: A male proportion of about 80% was recorded, with mean age around 60 years and range about 20 to 90. General study results and limits: In the 0.1 to 3.0 mg/kg range, CD4+ and CD8+ blood T cells had expanded clonally by week 6. In the 0.1-3.0 mg/kg groups, partial responders showed among the lowest expansion.

Germline CDR1 is KGHSH and CDR2 is LQKENI. The CDR3 is 12 residues long. V trimming: 3 bases; J trimming: 6 bases; junction bases outside the gene matches: 2. Repertoires were generated with immunoSEQ multiplex PCR, while TCRdb's copy carries only in-frame clones and drops some. The table lists about 53,000 clones, roughly nine tenths of them singletons. V is TRBV18 and J is TRBJ2-7, with 7 bases fitting TRBD1. Specimen: CD4+ or CD8+ T cells sorted from blood, collected in a trial of the OX40 agonist ivuxolimab. The sequence came from an adult with an advanced solid tumor such as melanoma, head and neck, liver or kidney cancer. CDR3 nucleotide sequence: TGTGCCAGCTCACCGACAGGGCTCGAGCAGTACTTC. Translation: CASSPTGLEQYF.